This entry lists 27 T cell receptor beta chains sequenced from one sample in a study of regulatory T cells in long-lasting Graves disease. As for time point: newly diagnosed GD, antithyroid drugs for less than 3 months. PBMC RNA served as the TCR library source. Through Arm-PCR of CDR3 regions and iRepertoire HTBI primers, TCR beta libraries were built. TCRdb passed the multiplex PCR reads through MiXCR, listing each CDR3 protein once. The sample contains roughly 500,000 distinct CDR3 sequences, 12% of which appear only once. These data are also associated with another study on T cells in Graves' hyperthyroidism and ophthalmopathy.

This specimen was peripheral blood mononuclear cells (PBMCs), taken at new diagnosis, from a patient treated with antithyroid drugs. These receptor sequences come from a woman aged 25 to 39 with Graves disease.

This clonotype showed up many times. The chain combines TRBV19 with TRBJ1-4, with D possibly being TRBD1 (5 bases). The CDR3 has 14 residues. Trimming cost V 11 bases and J 3 bases, with 16 bases left between them. In germline, CDR1 is LNHDA, CDR2 SQIVND (reference sequence). Written as DNA, the CDR3 is TGTGCCTCCCGGCTGGGGGTTGCTAATGAAAAACTGTTTTTT. Translated, it gives CASRLGVANEKLFF.

This clonotype was found many times. The chain joins TRBV19 to TRBJ2-5, with D perhaps given as TRBD1 or TRBD2 (5 bases each). Per the germline V gene, CDR1 is LNHDA and CDR2 is SQIVND (reference sequence). V was cut by 4 bases and J by 2 bases, with 11 bases left in between. The CDR3 covers 14 residues. The CDR3 sequence is CASSTGPFQETQYF. The CDR3 DNA is TGTGCCAGTAGTACGGGGCCCTTTCAAGAGACCCAGTACTTC.

This clonotype has just a few counts. The V and J genes are TRBV7-2 and TRBJ2-2; 13 bases agree with TRBD2. This CDR3 has 13 residues. The germline V gene encodes CDR1 SGHTA and CDR2 FQGNSA. J lost 15 bases, V lost 4 bases, and 5 bases had no gene match. The DNA of the CDR3 is TGTGCCAGCAGCTCTGGGACTAGCGGGATTTTGTTTTTT. Residues: CASSSGTSGILFF.

This clonotype was observed at least ten times. This sequence joins TRBV2 and TRBJ2-7; D may correspond to TRBD1 or TRBD2 (5 bases each). CDR3 length: 16 residues. The V and J ends lost 1 base and 2 bases respectively, with 15 bases between them. The germline V gene encodes CDR1 SNHLY and CDR2 FYNNEI. The CDR3 DNA reads TGTGCCAGCAGTGAAGGGGTCGTGGGACCTACCTACGAGCAGTACTTC. It specifies CASSEGVVGPTYEQYF.

Turning to this clonotype: Possible read error: a much larger clone is one base away. The CDR3 DNA is TGCAGTGCGCTCCCGGGACGGACGAATTCACCCCTCCACTTT. The encoded protein is CSALPGRTNSPLHF. The gene calls are TRBV20-1 and TRBJ1-6, with a tentative D call TRBD1 (5 bases). The CDR3 covers 14 residues. The ends were cut back, 6 bases at V and 7 bases at J, with 16 bases in the middle. The germline V gene has CDR1 DFQATT and CDR2 SNEGSKA (reference sequence).

The chain joins TRBV6-2 or TRBV6-3 to TRBJ1-1; no firm D call. The germline gives CDR1 MNHEY, CDR2 SVGEGT. Trimming left V 8 bases short and J 4 bases short, with 11 bases between. There are 12 residues in the CDR3. The CDR3 protein is CASLQAFTEAFF. CDR3 DNA: TGTGCCAGCCTTCAGGCGTTCACTGAAGCTTTCTTT.

This clonotype has just a few counts. The V call is TRBV20-1, the J call TRBJ1-1; weak D call: TRBD1 (5 bases). V gave up 1 base and J gave up 0 bases, with 18 bases separating them. CDR1 and CDR2 from the germline V gene are DFQATT and SNEGSKA (reference sequence). The CDR3 totals 17 residues. CDR3 protein: CSARGWGGTPMNTEAFF. CDR3 nucleotides: TGCAGTGCTAGAGGCTGGGGCGGTACACCTATGAACACTGAAGCTTTCTTT.

The table lists this clonotype with many counts. V and J are TRBV6-5 and TRBJ2-3, with 8 bases lining up with TRBD2. The germline gives CDR1 MNHEY, CDR2 SVGAGI. Trimming removed 4 bases from V and 0 bases from J; junction bases left unmatched: 6. CDR3 size: 16 residues. Here the CDR3 DNA reads TGTGCCAGCAGTTCCCGACTAGCGTCTAGCACAGATACGCAGTATTTT. Its translation: CASSSRLASSTDTQYF.

This clonotype was detected a few times. The rearrangement uses TRBV20-1 and TRBJ2-2, with unresolved D. Germline V gives CDR1 DFQATT, CDR2 SNEGSKA (reference sequence). V lost 6 bases, J lost 1 base, and 24 bases lay in between. The CDR3 contains 18 residues. This CDR3 reads CSAIHGGATTLNTGELFF. CDR3 nucleotide sequence: TGCAGTGCCATCCACGGCGGAGCCACCACGCTGAACACCGGGGAGCTGTTTTTT.

A few counts support this clonotype. V usage is TRBV20-1 and J usage is TRBJ2-5; 12 bases map to TRBD2. The CDR3 sequence is 16 residues long. V lost 1 base and J lost 5; bases outside the gene matches: 8. The germline CDR1 and CDR2 sequences are DFQATT and SNEGSKA (reference sequence). This CDR3 is CSARAPSGRAGETQYF. CDR3 DNA sequence: TGCAGTGCTAGAGCGCCTAGCGGGAGGGCCGGCGAGACCCAGTACTTC.

This clonotype was picked up many times. The chain employs TRBV20-1 and TRBJ2-1; TRBD2 matches at 9 bases. In germline, CDR1 is DFQATT, CDR2 SNEGSKA (reference sequence). With V trimmed by 5 bases and J by 2 bases, 4 bases remained unmatched. CDR3 length: 14 residues. DNA for the CDR3: TGCAGTGCTCTGCGGGGGGGGCCCTACAATGAGCAGTTCTTC. This translates into CSALRGGPYNEQFF.

This clonotype came up many times. CDR3 DNA sequence: TGTGCCAGCTCAATCGACAGGGCGGGTGGCTACACCTTC. Its translation: CASSIDRAGGYTF. The chain uses TRBV2 and TRBJ1-2; the match to TRBD1 covers 7 bases. The CDR3 spans 13 residues. Germline CDR1 is SNHLY and CDR2 is FYNNEI. With V trimmed by 8 bases and J by 7 bases, 10 bases remained unmatched.

This clonotype was counted ten times or more. The chain couples TRBV7-2 to TRBJ2-7, with 9 bases fitting TRBD2. The trim removed 5 bases at V and 3 bases at J, leaving 5 bases unmatched. The V gene's germline CDR1 is SGHTA and CDR2 FQGNSA. The CDR3 is made up of 14 amino acids. The CDR3 nucleotides read TGTGCCAGCAGCCTCCCTAGCGGGATCTACGAGCAGTACTTC. Protein product: CASSLPSGIYEQYF.

With regard to this clonotype: A far larger clone is a single base away, which makes a read error likely. The rearrangement links TRBV11-2 to TRBJ2-5; maybe TRBD1 (6 bases). The J call may not be correct, given that the DNA end is closer to TRBJ2-1. The CDR3 contains 15 residues. Germline CDR1 reads SGHAT; CDR2 reads FQNNGV. This CDR3 is CASSFQGLSYNGQFF. CDR3 sequence (DNA): TGTGCCAGCAGCTTTCAGGGGCTTTCCTACAATGGGCAGTTCTTC.

This clonotype was recorded at least ten times. The chain recombines TRBV20-1 with TRBJ1-5; a possible D gene is TRBD1 (6 bases). Trimming pared 0 bases from V and 0 bases from J, leaving 12 bases between. Germline assignment: CDR1 DFQATT and CDR2 SNEGSKA (reference sequence). The CDR3 contains 16 residues. Written as DNA, the CDR3 is TGCAGTGCTAGAGACCCAGGGGAGACTAGCAATCAGCCCCAGCATTTT. Translation gives CSARDPGETSNQPQHF.

This clonotype showed up many times. This chain links TRBV20-1 with TRBJ2-1; 11 bases fit TRBD2. With 6 bases clipped from V and 2 bases from J, the junction kept 6 bases outside the gene matches. The germline gives CDR1 DFQATT, CDR2 SNEGSKA (reference sequence). The CDR3 totals 15 residues. This CDR3 reads CSAAGTSGPYNEQFF. CDR3 coding DNA: TGCAGTGCCGCTGGGACTAGCGGACCCTACAATGAGCAGTTCTTC.

This chain uses TRBV27 with TRBJ2-5, with TRBD2 matching over 8 bases. This CDR3 spans 15 amino acids. Trimming took 6 bases from V and 2 from J; bases not matched to a gene: 8. Germline V gene sequence: CDR1 MNHEY, CDR2 SMNVEV (reference sequence). Here the CDR3 reads CASSSLPGGQETQYF. The CDR3 region has the DNA TGTGCCAGCAGCTCCCTACCGGGAGGGCAAGAGACCCAGTACTTC.

The chain is built from TRBV28 and TRBJ2-7; perhaps D is TRBD1 or TRBD2 (5 bases each). The CDR3 is 14 residues long. The germline gives CDR1 MDHEN, CDR2 SYDVKM. V was clipped by 8 bases and J by 4 bases, with 18 bases between them. The chain's CDR3 is CASRTGTGLYEQYF. The DNA of the CDR3 is TGTGCCAGCCGGACGGGAACAGGTTTATACGAGCAGTACTTC.

This clonotype was observed at least ten times. The chain couples TRBV28 to TRBJ2-7, with 12 bases matching TRBD2. The ends lost 8 bases at V and 5 bases at J; junction bases unmatched: 13. In germline, CDR1 is MDHEN, CDR2 SYDVKM. This CDR3 is built from 16 residues. The CDR3 DNA sequence: TGTGCCAGCTTGCCTAGCGGGAGGGCCTTGCGAGACGAGCAGTACTTC. Encoded protein: CASLPSGRALRDEQYF.

This clonotype was seen more than once but under ten times. The J gene is TRBJ2-7, the V gene TRBV5-6, with D perhaps matching TRBD2 (6 bases). This CDR3 region has 13 residues. CDR1 and CDR2 (germline): SGHDT, YYEEEE. Trimming shortened V by 4 bases and J by 2 bases, and 10 bases separated the two germline ends. The CDR3 DNA sequence: TGTGCCAGCAGCGCGGGAATTACCTACGAGCAGTACTTC. Its translation is CASSAGITYEQYF.

This clonotype has at least ten counts. This rearrangement joins TRBV10-3 to TRBJ2-7; tentative D call: TRBD1 (7 bases). Germline CDR1 and CDR2: ENHRY and SYGVKD. V was trimmed by 4 bases and J by 1 base, leaving 14 bases between them. CDR3 length: 15 residues. CDR3 coding DNA: TGTGCCATCAGTGTTACACAGGGGAGGTCCTACGAGCAGTACTTC. It is translated as CAISVTQGRSYEQYF.

On this clonotype: Given the absence of the conserved phenylalanine or tryptophan at the CDR3 end, a read error is likely. V is TRBV18 and J is TRBJ1-1, with D possibly TRBD1 on 5 matching bases. The CDR3 consists of 13 residues. With 2 bases removed from V and 11 bases from J, the gap between germline ends came to 15 bases. The germline gives CDR1 KGHSH, CDR2 LQKENI. DNA for the CDR3: TGTGCCAGCTCACCATCGGGACCGCCTGCGGCTTTCCTT. It translates to CASSPSGPPAAFL.

This clonotype was counted ten times or more. The V and J genes are TRBV18 and TRBJ2-7, with 8 bases identical to TRBD1. Looked up from germline, CDR1 is KGHSH and CDR2 is LQKENI. This CDR3 has 13 residues. V lost 2 bases and J lost 5; bases outside the gene matches: 2. As DNA, the CDR3 is TGTGCCAGCTCACCATCACAGGGGGACGAGCAGTACTTC. As protein: CASSPSQGDEQYF.

This clonotype occurred many times. The chain uses TRBV7-8 and TRBJ2-5; TRBD1 might be the D (5 bases). The V end was cut by 4 bases, the J end by 1 base, with 16 bases between. Germline CDR1 reads SGHVS; CDR2 reads FQNEAQ. The CDR3 extends over 16 amino acids. CDR3 amino acids: CASSSGFVMGQETQYF. In DNA, the CDR3 is TGTGCCAGCAGCTCAGGGTTTGTGATGGGCCAAGAGACCCAGTACTTC.

V usage is TRBV19 and J usage is TRBJ1-1; the D gene is possibly TRBD1 (6 bases). The CDR3 totals 16 residues. The V end lost 7 bases, the J end lost 5 bases, and 23 bases lay between the germline ends. Germline V gene lookup returns CDR1 LNHDA and CDR2 SQIVND (reference sequence). In DNA form, the CDR3 reads TGTGCCAGTACCCCCTTGGGGGCAGGGCCATGGACTGAAGCTTTCTTT. The encoded protein is CASTPLGAGPWTEAFF.

At least ten counts were recorded for this clonotype. CDR3 sequence: CASSLAHPPGEQYF. The CDR3 DNA sequence: TGTGCCAGCAGCTTAGCGCACCCCCCTGGGGAGCAGTACTTC. This chain links TRBV7-2 with TRBJ2-7; no clear D. CDR1 and CDR2 from the germline V gene are SGHTA and FQGNSA. This CDR3 has 14 residues. Between the trimmed V and J ends, which lost 0 bases and 7 bases, there was a span of 13 bases. Using reference TRBV7-2 and TRBJ2-7 for the parts outside the CDR3, the full variable domain is GAGVSQSPSNKVTEKGKDVELRCDPISGHTALYWYRQSLGQGLEFLIYFQGNSAPDKSGLPSDRFSAERTGGSVSTLTIQRTQQEDSAVYLCASSLAHPPGEQYFGPGTRLTVT.

This clonotype was counted at least ten times. The rearrangement joins TRBV5-4 to TRBJ2-2, with TRBD1 matching 9 bases. Germline trimming cut 4 bases from V and 4 bases from J; bases unmatched to any gene: 11. CDR3 length: 17 amino acids. The germline CDR1 and CDR2 sequences are SGHNT and YYREEE (reference sequence). The CDR3, as DNA: TGTGCCAGCAGCATGGGACACGGGACAGGGATCACCGGGGAGCTGTTTTTT. It yields the protein CASSMGHGTGITGELFF.